A selection of T cell receptor beta chains follows, all from one sample in a study of T cell responses to AZD1222 COVID-19 vaccine. Data came from immunoSEQ multiplex PCR; TCRdb stores just in-frame clones and leaves some out. The table has 100,000 to 120,000 clones, about nine tenths seen once. The specimen was peripheral blood, collected on day 0 of AZD1222 vaccination. These receptors all come from an adult in good health. CDR3s include the opening cysteine and the closing phenylalanine or tryptophan. Each record gives: J gene, V gene, D gene, clone size, CDR3 protein, CDR3 DNA. The D gene is left open where the match is weak. Only part of the rows carry a size: once, few, many, or a class if the clone is expanded.

TRBJ1-2	TRBV6-5	NA	NA	CASSPVPGPNYGYTF	TGTGCCAGCAGTCCAGTGCCGGGACCTAACTATGGCTACACCTTC
TRBJ2-3	TRBV15	NA	once	CATSRITGTWDTQYF	TGTGCCACCAGCAGAATCACAGGGACCTGGGATACGCAGTATTTT
TRBJ1-3	TRBV6-5	TRBD1	NA	CASSLLGQGSGNTIYF	TGTGCCAGCAGTTTACTCGGACAGGGTTCTGGAAACACCATATATTTT
TRBJ1-5	TRBV7-6	NA	NA	CASSLGGKKPQHF	TGTGCCAGCAGCTTAGGGGGCAAAAAGCCCCAGCATTTT
TRBJ1-2	TRBV27	TRBD1	once	CASSPGQGALGYTF	TGTGCCAGCAGTCCAGGACAGGGGGCTCTAGGCTACACCTTC
TRBJ2-3	TRBV6-1	TRBD2	NA	CASSGTSGGLSTDTQYF	TGTGCCAGCAGTGGGACTAGCGGGGGGCTTAGCACAGATACGCAGTATTTT
TRBJ1-4	TRBV6-6	NA	few	CASSQNRAGRANEKLFF	TGTGCCAGCAGTCAAAACAGGGCGGGGAGGGCTAATGAAAAACTGTTTTTT
TRBJ1-5	TRBV6-5	NA	NA	CASSWGETQPQHF	TGTGCCAGCAGTTGGGGGGAGACCCAGCCCCAGCATTTT
TRBJ1-5	TRBV19	NA	NA	CASSMGTRSNQPQHF	TGTGCCAGTAGTATGGGCACCAGAAGCAATCAGCCCCAGCATTTT
TRBJ2-7	TRBV29-1	TRBD1	once	CSVRQGNYEQYF	TGCAGCGTTAGACAGGGTAACTACGAGCAGTACTTC
TRBJ1-5	TRBV9	NA	once	CASTPGLGNQPQHF	TGTGCCAGCACCCCCGGGTTAGGCAATCAGCCCCAGCATTTT